One sample yielded the 10 T cell receptor beta chains listed below, sequenced in a study of response to subunit inactivated influenza vaccine (dated by TCRdb to 2016 to 2018). Library prep was done by RT-PCR. The sequencer listed for this sample is Illumina HiSeq 2500. TCRdb passed the public sequencing reads through fastp at Q25 and MiXCR, retaining productive beta sequences. A single entry per CDR3 protein holds the most common genes and DNA from its merged rows. The sample table holds around 850,000 distinct CDR3 sequences, of which about 18% were seen once. Of the sample, roughly a tenth falls within the top ten clones. The sample was PBMCs from blood, taken roughly 5 days after vaccination. These receptors were taken from a man aged 50 or older who received an inactivated influenza vaccine. Donor details come from another sample of the same person, matched by shared clones.

Only a few counts were recorded for this clonotype. V usage is TRBV6-6 and J usage is TRBJ1-1; unclear D gene. The V end was cut by 2 bases, the J end by 5 bases, with 9 bases between. This CDR3 spans 13 amino acids. Germline V CDR1 and CDR2: MNHNY, SVGAGI (reference sequence). This CDR3 reads CASSYGIGTEAFF. The CDR3 DNA reads TGTGCCAGCAGTTACGGGATAGGGACTGAAGCTTTCTTT.

This clonotype was seen a few times. The rearrangement uses TRBV9 and TRBJ2-2; tentative D call: TRBD1 (6 bases). Germline V CDR1 and CDR2: SGDLS, YYNGEE. The CDR3 runs to 12 residues. The V end lost 7 bases, the J end lost 7 bases, and 11 bases lay between the germline ends. The CDR3: CASGPRGGELFF. The DNA of the CDR3 is TGTGCCAGCGGGCCCAGGGGCGGGGAGCTGTTTTTT. The full variable domain, in which reference TRBV9 and TRBJ2-2 provide the parts outside the CDR3, is DSGVTQTPKHLITATGQRVTLRCSPRSGDLSVYWYQQSLDQGLQFLIQYYNGEERAKGNILERFSAQQFPDLHSELNLSSLELGDSALYFCASGPRGGELFFGEGSRLTVL.

Only a few counts were recorded for this clonotype. The chain couples TRBV6-2 or TRBV6-3 to TRBJ2-7; a weak D match, TRBD2 (5 bases). V lost 4 bases and J 0 bases, leaving 16 bases between the germline ends. The CDR3 has 16 residues. CDR1 and CDR2 (germline): MNHEY, SVGEGT. CDR3 sequence (DNA): TGTGCCAGCAGTTTCCCCACGACTATAAACTCCTACGAGCAGTACTTC. It is translated as CASSFPTTINSYEQYF.

A few counts support this clonotype. The chain is built from TRBV7-2 and TRBJ2-7; perhaps TRBD2 as D (5 bases). Germline CDR1 is SGHTA and CDR2 is FQGNSA. The CDR3 spans 14 residues. Trimming took off 3 bases at V and 2 bases at J, with 11 bases between the two ends. The DNA for the CDR3 is TGTGCCAGCAGCTTCGGAGGTCCTCCCTACGAGCAGTACTTC. Amino acid sequence: CASSFGGPPYEQYF.

The chain uses TRBV4-1 and TRBJ2-5; D possibly matches TRBD1 or TRBD2 (5 bases each). The CDR3 loop spans 16 amino acids. V was shortened by 2 bases and J by 4 bases, with 17 bases between the two germline ends. Per germline, CDR1 MGHRA and CDR2 YSYEKL. The CDR3 sequence: CASSQLGDPGVETQYF. In DNA form, the CDR3 reads TGCGCCAGCAGCCAACTAGGGGACCCTGGGGTAGAGACCCAGTACTTC.

The chain combines TRBV6-1 with TRBJ2-5; D gene uncertain. The CDR3 covers 16 residues. CDR1 is MNHNS and CDR2 is SASEGT in the germline V gene. V was clipped by 2 bases and J by 1 base, with 14 bases between them. The CDR3 loop reads CASSEQQATFQETQYF. In DNA form, the CDR3 reads TGTGCCAGCAGTGAACAGCAGGCAACTTTCCAAGAGACCCAGTACTTC.

The rearrangement joins TRBV20-1 to TRBJ1-5; D is uncertain. V was clipped by 0 bases and J by 0 bases, with 9 bases between them. In germline, CDR1 is DFQATT, CDR2 SNEGSKA (reference sequence). The CDR3 extends over 15 amino acids. CDR3 sequence reads: CSARDSRYSNQPQHF. CDR3 sequence (DNA): TGCAGTGCTAGAGATAGTAGATATAGCAATCAGCCCCAGCATTTT.

This clonotype has just a few counts. The chain couples TRBV12-3 or TRBV12-4 to TRBJ1-2; possibly TRBD1 for D (5 bases). The CDR3 contains 14 residues. The ends were cut back, 4 bases at V and 3 bases at J, with 12 bases in the middle. CDR3 in amino acids: CASSYGASHYGYTF. The CDR3 bases are TGTGCCAGCAGTTACGGGGCTAGTCACTATGGCTACACCTTC.

V and J are TRBV4-2 and TRBJ2-7, with unresolved D. Trimming shortened V by 0 bases and J by 5 bases, and 11 bases separated the two germline ends. This CDR3 is 14 amino acids long. Germline CDR1 LGHNA, CDR2 YNFKEQ. In DNA form, the CDR3 reads TGTGCCAGCAGCCAAGATCCTGTCAGTAACGAGCAGTACTTC. This encodes CASSQDPVSNEQYF.

The chain carries TRBV5-1 and TRBJ2-7, with TRBD1 identical over 7 bases. The germline CDR1 and CDR2 sequences are SGHRS and YFSETQ. The length of the CDR3 is 15 residues. Trimming at V came to 4 bases and at J to 1 base, leaving 8 bases not matched to a gene. As DNA, the CDR3 is TGCGCCAGCAGCCAGGGACAGTTAGGTTCCTACGAGCAGTACTTC. Amino acids: CASSQGQLGSYEQYF. The variable domain in full, completed from reference TRBV5-1 and TRBJ2-7, reads KAGVTQTPRYLIKTRGQQVTLSCSPISGHRSVSWYQQTPGQGLQFLFEYFSETQRNKGNFPGRFSGRQFSNSRSEMNVSTLELGDSALYLCASSQGQLGSYEQYFGPGTRLTVT.